This T cell receptor (beta chain) appears in the sequencing data of a study of cytomegalovirus exposure and HLA in healthy donors. On the study more broadly: Membership in the Caucasian-associated ancestry cluster was found for 81% of a few hundred genotyped donors.

There were likely unrecorded immune exposures, though donors were nominally healthy when sampled. Study conclusions and caveats: Researchers counted over 150 TCR beta chains as cytomegalovirus-associated. Most TCR beta V segments were productive about 90% or about 30% of the time in an earlier analysis.

In its sample, this clone was seen once. Its target is unknown. A multiplex PCR was run with 60 Vbeta primers and 13 Jbeta primers. Clones were read by immunoSEQ multiplex PCR, and TCRdb kept only the in-frame ones, dropping some. The sample yields 150,000 to 200,000 clones, around 76% seen once. Sequenced material: PBMCs. This clonotype was sampled from a woman aged 25 to 39 in good health and CMV-seropositive.

The CDR3 protein is CASRNGGYYEQYF. The CDR3 bases are TGTGCCAGCAGGAATGGGGGGTACTACGAGCAGTACTTC. The rearrangement links TRBV11-2 to TRBJ2-7; tentative D call: TRBD2 (6 bases). Germline V gene lookup returns CDR1 SGHAT and CDR2 FQNNGV. Trimming cost V 6 bases and J 3 bases, with 12 bases left between them. The CDR3 is 13 amino acids.